Shown below are 21 T cell receptor beta chains from a single sample sequenced in a study of cytomegalovirus exposure and HLA in healthy donors. Here immunoSEQ multiplex PCR was the method, and the copy in TCRdb shows in-frame clones only, minus some. The sample shows roughly 68,000 clones, over 90% of them seen only once. The sequencing sample was made of PBMCs. The receptors were gathered from a woman aged 18-35 years in good health and CMV-seropositive.

The gene calls are TRBV21-1 and TRBJ2-4; TRBD2, as called in the table, went unchecked against the DNA. TRBV21-1 is recorded as a pseudogene. The CDR3 sequence is 16 residues long. The CDR3 bases are TGTGCCAGCAGCAAAGGTAACGGGAGTAAGAGAAACATTCAGTACTTC. Amino acid sequence: CASSKGNGSKRNIQYF.

This chain joins TRBV27 and TRBJ2-3, with D perhaps matching TRBD2 (6 bases). CDR3 size: 15 residues. CDR1 MNHEY and CDR2 SMNVEV come from the germline V gene (reference sequence). V was cut by 6 bases and J by 0 bases, with 13 bases left in between. CDR3 loop: CASSPRELSTDTQYF. The CDR3 nucleotides read TGTGCCAGCAGCCCCCGGGAGCTTAGCACAGATACGCAGTATTTT.

This chain uses TRBV11-3 with TRBJ2-2; 7 nucleotides match TRBD1. The germline CDR1 and CDR2 sequences are SGHNT and YENEEA. The V gene end was trimmed by 5 bases and the J gene end by 3 bases; junction bases not matched to a gene: 9. The CDR3 runs 16 residues. The CDR3 DNA sequence: TGTGCCAGCAGCACCTACTCGACAGGGCACACCGGGGAGCTGTTTTTT. It is translated as CASSTYSTGHTGELFF.

The genes are TRBV7-2 and TRBJ2-7; D gene uncertain. V was trimmed by 1 base and J by 2 bases, leaving 15 bases between them. CDR3 length: 16 amino acids. The V gene's germline CDR1 is SGHTA and CDR2 FQGNSA. The CDR3 coding sequence is TGTGCCAGCAGCTTAGTCCTTCCTATACCTCCCTACGAGCAGTACTTC. Residues: CASSLVLPIPPYEQYF.

J is TRBJ2-5 and V is TRBV27; 8 bases agree with TRBD1. Germline V CDR1 and CDR2: MNHEY, SMNVEV (reference sequence). The CDR3 has 14 amino acids. V gave up 5 bases and J gave up 6 bases; unmatched junction bases: 8. CDR3 residues: CASSPGQGWKTQYF. The CDR3 nucleotides are TGTGCCAGCAGTCCCGGACAGGGATGGAAGACCCAGTACTTC.

This clone was counted a single time. This rearrangement joins TRBV7-9 to TRBJ2-7; 10 nucleotides line up with TRBD2. Germline trimming cut 5 bases from V and 6 bases from J; bases unmatched to any gene: 10. The CDR3 has 15 amino acids. From germline, CDR1 is SEHNR and CDR2 FQNEAQ (reference sequence). The chain's CDR3 is CASSQPGLAGAEQYF. The CDR3 region has the DNA TGTGCCAGCAGCCAGCCCGGGCTAGCGGGAGCCGAGCAGTACTTC.

The V gene is TRBV6-5, the J gene TRBJ1-5, with D maybe TRBD1 (6 bases). The length of the CDR3 is 14 residues. Per germline, CDR1 MNHEY and CDR2 SVGAGI. Trimming left V 6 bases short and J 0 bases short, with 9 bases between. The CDR3 loop is CASSRTVSNQPQHF. As DNA, the CDR3 is TGTGCCAGCAGCAGGACAGTTAGCAATCAGCCCCAGCATTTT.

The chain employs TRBV11-3 and TRBJ2-1, with no clear D. The CDR3 is 13 residues long. The V end lost 1 base, the J end lost 9 bases, and 10 bases lay between the germline ends. Germline CDR1 is SGHNT and CDR2 is YENEEA. The CDR3 sequence: CASSLGGVSEQFF. The CDR3 DNA follows: TGTGCCAGCAGCTTAGGAGGAGTAAGTGAGCAGTTCTTC.

The chain carries TRBV28 and TRBJ1-5; D possibly corresponds to TRBD1 (6 bases). Germline V CDR1 and CDR2: MDHEN, SYDVKM. V was pared by 4 bases and J by 4 bases, with 17 bases between. This CDR3 region has 16 residues. CDR3 sequence: CASSSGARGGNQPQHF. CDR3 sequence (DNA): TGTGCCAGCAGTTCGGGGGCCAGGGGAGGGAATCAGCCCCAGCATTTT.

This clone was found once. CDR3 bases: TGTGCCAGCAGCTCGGGGGAAATCATGAACACTGAAGCTTTCTTT. Its translation is CASSSGEIMNTEAFF. The gene calls are TRBV13 and TRBJ1-1, with a tentative D call TRBD1 (5 bases). CDR1 is PRHDT, CDR2 FYEKMQ, per germline (reference sequence). This CDR3 region has 15 residues. Deletions cut 4 bases from V and 0 bases from J, with 12 bases between.

The chain combines TRBV18 with TRBJ2-2; 7 bases match TRBD2. This CDR3 has 15 amino acids. V lost 2 bases and J lost 7; bases outside the gene matches: 7. Germline CDR1 KGHSH, CDR2 LQKENI. This CDR3 reads CASSPLPGGHGELFF. For the CDR3, the DNA is TGTGCCAGCTCACCATTACCGGGAGGTCACGGGGAGCTGTTTTTT. Complete variable domain (other parts from reference TRBV18 and TRBJ2-2): NAGVMQNPRHLVRRRGQEARLRCSPMKGHSHVYWYRQLPEEGLKFMVYLQKENIIDESGMPKERFSAEFPKEGPSILRIQQVVRGDSAAYFCASSPLPGGHGELFFGEGSRLTVL.

V and J are TRBV23-1 and TRBJ2-2, with TRBD1 identical over 9 bases. TRBV23-1 has ORF status, its function being uncertain. V shed 4 bases and J 6 bases; nucleotides not matched to a gene: 12. CDR3 length equals 17 residues. CDR3 bases: TGCGCCAGCAGTCTAAGGGGGACAGGGAGGATGGCCGGGGAGCTGTTTTTT. The encoded protein is CASSLRGTGRMAGELFF.

The chain uses TRBV5-1 and TRBJ2-7; perhaps TRBD2 as D (6 bases). The CDR3 length is 14 residues. Per the germline V gene, CDR1 is SGHRS and CDR2 is YFSETQ. The V and J ends lost 0 bases and 7 bases respectively, with 14 bases between them. CDR3 DNA: TGCGCCAGCAGCTTGGTGACGGGAGTGGGAGAGCAGTACTTC. Amino acid sequence: CASSLVTGVGEQYF. Full variable domain (remainder filled in from reference TRBV5-1 and TRBJ2-7): KAGVTQTPRYLIKTRGQQVTLSCSPISGHRSVSWYQQTPGQGLQFLFEYFSETQRNKGNFPGRFSGRQFSNSRSEMNVSTLELGDSALYLCASSLVTGVGEQYFGPGTRLTVT.

The V call is TRBV6-1, the J call TRBJ1-4; TRBD1 is a possible D gene (5 bases). Germline CDR1 and CDR2: MNHNS and SASEGT. Trimming removed 7 bases from V and 10 bases from J, with 19 bases in between. The CDR3 has 14 residues. The CDR3 sequence is CASNGDFRVAKLFF. CDR3 DNA: TGTGCCAGCAATGGGGACTTCAGAGTTGCAAAACTGTTTTTT.

This chain uses TRBV4-2 with TRBJ2-1; 9 positions match TRBD1. Germline loops: CDR1 LGHNA, CDR2 YNFKEQ. The CDR3 covers 15 residues. Losses at the gene ends were 0 bases for V and 6 bases for J; bases not matched to a gene: 3. The CDR3 loop reads CASSQDPTGGNEQFF. CDR3 in DNA: TGTGCCAGCAGCCAAGACCCGACAGGGGGCAATGAGCAGTTCTTC.

This rearrangement joins TRBV6-4 to TRBJ2-1; 8 nucleotides align to TRBD2. CDR3 length: 15 residues. V lost 0 bases and J lost 7; bases outside the gene matches: 5. Germline CDR1 and CDR2: MRHNA and SNTAGT. Here the CDR3 reads CASSDSSGSLNEQFF. The CDR3 DNA follows: TGTGCCAGCAGTGACTCGAGCGGGAGTTTGAATGAGCAGTTCTTC.

The chain joins TRBV7-8 to TRBJ2-1, with D possibly TRBD2 on 5 matching bases. The V end was cut by 1 base, the J end by 8 bases, with 12 bases between. CDR3 length: 14 residues. CDR1 and CDR2 from the germline V gene are SGHVS and FQNEAQ. CDR3 sequence reads: CASSLGLAYYEQFF. The CDR3 region has the DNA TGTGCCAGCAGCTTAGGGCTAGCTTACTATGAGCAGTTCTTC.

The rearrangement joins TRBV7-9 to TRBJ2-3, with TRBD1 identical over 7 bases. The germline CDR1 and CDR2 sequences are SEHNR and FQNEAQ (reference sequence). Losses at the gene ends were 7 bases for V and 2 bases for J; bases not matched to a gene: 15. This CDR3 has 17 residues. The CDR3 region is CASKQARDRDPTDTQYF. The CDR3 DNA reads as TGTGCCAGCAAGCAAGCCCGGGACAGAGACCCCACAGATACGCAGTATTTT.

The V and J genes are TRBV14 and TRBJ2-1, with D unclear. Germline CDR1 is SGHDN and CDR2 is FVKESK. This CDR3 comprises 15 residues. The germline V and J ends were trimmed by 5 bases and 0 bases, with 11 bases remaining between them. CDR3 in DNA: TGTGCCAGCAGCACTACTGTGAGCTCCTACAATGAGCAGTTCTTC. Translating gives CASSTTVSSYNEQFF.

This chain links TRBV19 with TRBJ2-6; D gene ambiguous. This CDR3 spans 13 amino acids. Trimming removed 7 bases from V and 4 bases from J, with 8 bases in between. CDR1 and CDR2 from the germline V gene are LNHDA and SQIVND (reference sequence). The CDR3 sequence: CASKHSGANVLTF. For the CDR3, the DNA is TGTGCCAGTAAACATTCCGGGGCCAACGTCCTGACTTTC. Together with reference TRBV19 and TRBJ2-6, the CDR3 gives the full variable domain: DGGITQSPKYLFRKEGQNVTLSCEQNLNHDAMYWYRQDPGQGLRLIYYSQIVNDFQKGDIAEGYSVSREKKESFPLTVTSAQKNPTAFYLCASKHSGANVLTFGAGSRLTVL.

The rearrangement links TRBV28 to TRBJ1-2; D gene unclear. CDR1 and CDR2 from the germline V gene are MDHEN and SYDVKM. The CDR3 extends over 12 amino acids. Trimming cost V 9 bases and J 6 bases, with 14 bases left between them. The CDR3 is CASTQGGNGYTF. The DNA of the CDR3 is TGTGCCAGTACCCAAGGAGGTAATGGCTACACCTTC.